What follows are 25 T cell receptor beta chains derived from one specimen sequenced in a study of cytomegalovirus exposure and HLA in healthy donors. Primers for the PCR totalled 60 Vbeta and 13 Jbeta. The table came from immunoSEQ multiplex PCR; TCRdb's copy has only in-frame clones and leaves some out. The sample lists 120,000 to 150,000 clones; 78% were seen once. Source material: PBMCs. The receptors here all came from a male donor in good health and CMV-seronegative.

The rearrangement uses TRBV9 and TRBJ2-1; TRBD2 matches 9 bases. V dropped 0 bases and J dropped 7; count of bases not matched to a gene: 5. CDR3 length: 15 amino acids. Germline V gene data show CDR1 as SGDLS and CDR2 as YYNGEE. This CDR3 reads CASSVASGITNEQFF. The CDR3 DNA reads as TGTGCCAGCAGCGTAGCTAGCGGGATAACAAATGAGCAGTTCTTC.

The V and J genes are TRBV5-6 and TRBJ1-3, with a tentative D call TRBD1 (5 bases). The CDR3 is made up of 15 amino acids. V was pared by 4 bases and J by 10 bases, with 21 bases between. The V gene's germline CDR1 is SGHDT and CDR2 YYEEEE. The CDR3 loop reads CASSPGGSELGTIYF. The CDR3 DNA is TGTGCCAGCAGCCCGGGGGGGTCCGAGCTGGGTACCATATATTTT.

Only one count was recorded for this clone. The chain joins TRBV2 to TRBJ1-4; TRBD1 agrees at 8 bases. CDR1 is SNHLY, CDR2 FYNNEI, per germline. The trim removed 3 bases at V and 4 bases at J, leaving 7 bases unmatched. This CDR3 has 16 residues. CDR3 residues: CASSEFRGQNNEKLFF. The CDR3 DNA is TGTGCCAGCAGTGAGTTCAGGGGGCAAAATAATGAAAAACTGTTTTTT. Variable domain in full (rest from reference TRBV2 and TRBJ1-4): EPEVTQTPSHQVTQMGQEVILRCVPISNHLYFYWYRQILGQKVEFLVSFYNNEISEKSEIFDDQFSVERPDGSNFTLKIRSTKLEDSAMYFCASSEFRGQNNEKLFFGSGTQLSVL.

The genes are TRBV30 and TRBJ1-5, with 8 bases matching TRBD1. V dropped 1 base and J dropped 5; count of bases not matched to a gene: 13. CDR1 and CDR2 (germline): GTSNPN, SVGIG (reference sequence). The CDR3 sequence is 17 residues long. The CDR3 nucleotides are TGTGCCTGGAGTGCCACCCGTCCGGACAGGGAGTATCAGCCCCAGCATTTT. This encodes CAWSATRPDREYQPQHF.

The chain combines TRBV30 with TRBJ1-4; D possibly corresponds to TRBD1 (6 bases). CDR1 is GTSNPN, CDR2 SVGIG, per germline (reference sequence). This CDR3 contains 13 residues. V dropped 1 base and J dropped 5 bases, with 8 bases sitting between them. CDR3 coding DNA: TGTGCCTGGAGTGGGGGGCGGAATGAAAAACTGTTTTTT. Protein sequence: CAWSGGRNEKLFF.

The rearrangement links TRBV2 to TRBJ2-7, with a possible D match to TRBD2 (6 bases). CDR3 size: 13 residues. The V gene lost 4 bases and the J gene lost 6 bases, with 13 bases spanning the gap. Germline V gene data show CDR1 as SNHLY and CDR2 as FYNNEI. The CDR3 coding sequence is TGTGCCAGCAGTGTCGAGTCCGGGGGCGAGCAGTACTTC. Encoded protein: CASSVESGGEQYF.

The chain employs TRBV5-4 and TRBJ2-5; D may be TRBD1 (7 bases). Germline V lookup: CDR1 SGHNT, CDR2 YYREEE (reference sequence). The V end was cut by 8 bases, the J end by 2 bases, with 19 bases between. The CDR3 is 15 residues long. The CDR3 sequence is CASQPGGGGQETQYF. The CDR3 bases are TGTGCCAGTCAGCCAGGGGGAGGAGGGCAAGAGACCCAGTACTTC.

The chain couples TRBV5-4 to TRBJ2-7; 7 bases align to TRBD1. This CDR3 spans 13 amino acids. Germline V CDR1 and CDR2: SGHNT, YYREEE (reference sequence). V gave up 9 bases and J gave up 1 base; unmatched junction bases: 7. The CDR3 protein is CATSGTESYEQYF. The DNA for the CDR3 is TGTGCCACCTCCGGGACAGAATCCTACGAGCAGTACTTC.

The genes are TRBV9 and TRBJ2-3; 7 nucleotides line up with TRBD2. J was trimmed by 2 bases and V by 3 bases; bases with no gene match: 3. CDR3 length: 14 amino acids. Germline-derived CDR1 and CDR2 are SGDLS and YYNGEE. DNA of the CDR3: TGTGCCAGCAGCGGACTAGCCAACACAGATACGCAGTATTTT. Encoded protein: CASSGLANTDTQYF.

This rearrangement joins TRBV9 to TRBJ1-3; weak D call: TRBD1 (5 bases). V was clipped by 4 bases and J by 2 bases, with 19 bases between them. CDR1 is SGDLS, CDR2 YYNGEE, per germline. CDR3 length: 17 residues. Here the CDR3 reads CASSSAAREVTGNTIYF. The CDR3 coding sequence is TGTGCCAGCAGCTCAGCAGCCAGGGAAGTCACTGGAAACACCATATATTTT.

The chain is built from TRBV7-2 and TRBJ2-7, with 13 bases identical to TRBD2. The CDR3 consists of 16 residues. In germline, CDR1 is SGHTA, CDR2 FQGNSA. J gave up 3 bases and V 0 bases, and 2 bases lay outside the gene matches. The CDR3 nucleotides read TGTGCCAGCAGCTTAGCCGGACTAGCGGGGGTCTACGAGCAGTACTTC. Amino acid sequence: CASSLAGLAGVYEQYF.

With regard to this clone: At one boundary the junction diverges from the germline segment, which might be a read error. The gene calls are TRBV7-2 and TRBJ2-2; 9 nucleotides agree with TRBD2. CDR1 and CDR2 from the germline V gene are SGHTA and FQGNSA. CDR3 length: 16 residues. In DNA, the CDR3 is TGTGCCCGCAGCTTAGTTCCTAGCGGGATCACCGGGGAGCTGTTTTTT. It translates to CARSLVPSGITGELFF.

The DNA of the CDR3 is TGTGCCAGCAGCTTGGAACAGGGTGGTGGTTACTATGGCTACACCTTC. It translates to CASSLEQGGGYYGYTF. The chain recombines TRBV5-6 with TRBJ1-2, with D possibly being TRBD1 (6 bases). This CDR3 has 16 amino acids. From germline, CDR1 is SGHDT and CDR2 YYEEEE. Trimming took off 0 bases at V and 3 bases at J, with 15 bases between the two ends.

The chain joins TRBV7-9 to TRBJ1-2; tentatively, D is TRBD1 (5 bases). CDR3 length: 13 residues. V lost 4 bases and J lost 7, with 13 bases in between. The germline V gene encodes CDR1 SEHNR and CDR2 FQNEAQ (reference sequence). The CDR3 spells CASSWPGEGGYTF. CDR3 nucleotide sequence: TGTGCCAGCAGCTGGCCGGGGGAGGGTGGCTACACCTTC.

The V and J genes are TRBV5-1 and TRBJ2-1; TRBD2 matches 7 bases. The V gene end was trimmed by 2 bases and the J gene end by 3 bases; junction bases not matched to a gene: 8. The CDR3 is 16 amino acids. The V gene's germline CDR1 is SGHRS and CDR2 YFSETQ. CDR3 DNA sequence: TGCGCCAGCAGCTTATTCGGCCTAGCGGACTACAATGAGCAGTTCTTC. Its translation is CASSLFGLADYNEQFF.

This clone was observed a handful of times. This sequence joins TRBV6-1 and TRBJ1-4; D unresolved. CDR1 is MNHNS and CDR2 is SASEGT in the germline V gene. The ends were cut back, 7 bases at V and 5 bases at J, with 14 bases in the middle. This CDR3 contains 14 residues. This CDR3 reads CASKFSGGNEKLFF. The CDR3 bases are TGTGCCAGCAAGTTCTCGGGCGGGAATGAAAAACTGTTTTTT.

This clone showed up just once. J is TRBJ2-1 and V is TRBV11-3, with 7 positions matching TRBD2. Germline CDR1 reads SGHNT; CDR2 reads YENEEA. The junction had 13 bases not matched to a gene; V was cut back by 5 bases and J by 6 bases. The CDR3 spans 16 residues. In DNA form, the CDR3 reads TGTGCCAGCAGCCCGGGCGGGAGCATGAAGGGCAATGAGCAGTTCTTC. This codes for CASSPGGSMKGNEQFF.

The CDR3 coding sequence is TGTGCCAGCAGCGTAGACTGGACATTGTTCACCTTC. Translating it yields CASSVDWTLFTF. The chain uses TRBV9 and TRBJ1-2, with a possible D match to TRBD1 (5 bases). Germline V gene lookup returns CDR1 SGDLS and CDR2 YYNGEE. The germline V and J ends were trimmed by 0 bases and 13 bases, with 13 bases remaining between them. The CDR3 spans 12 residues.

This clone was seen just once. CDR3 DNA: TGTGCCAGTATTGGACAGGGGGTTAGGAACACTGAAGCTTTCTTT. This sequence encodes CASIGQGVRNTEAFF. The chain employs TRBV19 and TRBJ1-1, with TRBD1 matching over 10 bases. Losses at the gene ends were 7 bases for V and 1 base for J; bases not matched to a gene: 6. The CDR3 has 15 residues. The V gene's germline CDR1 is LNHDA and CDR2 SQIVND (reference sequence).

The chain uses TRBV19 and TRBJ2-5; the D is unclear. Germline V CDR1 and CDR2: LNHDA, SQIVND (reference sequence). The V and J ends lost 5 bases and 4 bases respectively, with 5 bases between them. The CDR3 extends over 11 amino acids. The CDR3 nucleotides are TGTGCCAGTAGTGGCACAGAGACCCAGTACTTC. It encodes CASSGTETQYF.

The rearrangement uses TRBV11-3 and TRBJ1-1, with D hard to call. CDR1 and CDR2 from the germline V gene are SGHNT and YENEEA. V lost 5 bases and J lost 11, with 12 bases in between. The CDR3 is made up of 11 amino acids. CDR3 residues: CASSGHGWAFF. The CDR3 DNA is TGTGCCAGCAGCGGGCACGGTTGGGCTTTCTTT.

Details on this clone: Germline and junction disagree at one end, which may indicate a read error. J is TRBJ1-3 and V is TRBV7-7; 8 bases align to TRBD1. Germline-derived CDR1 and CDR2 are SSHAT and FNYEAQ (reference sequence). This CDR3 has 15 amino acids. CDR3 loop: CASSLGQGAGNTIYF. The CDR3 nucleotides read TGTGCTAGCAGCTTAGGACAGGGAGCCGGAAACACCATATATTTT.

The chain joins TRBV7-2 to TRBJ2-1; no definite D call. Trimming removed 5 bases at V and 2 bases at J, with 13 bases between. The CDR3 length is 15 residues. The V gene's germline CDR1 is SGHTA and CDR2 FQGNSA. CDR3 in DNA: TGTGCCAGCAGCGTGACCGAGGCGGCCTACAATGAGCAGTTCTTC. Residues: CASSVTEAAYNEQFF.

This sequence joins TRBV15 and TRBJ1-2; possibly TRBD1 for D (5 bases). Germline CDR1 is LNHNV and CDR2 is YYDKDF (reference sequence). This CDR3 is built from 15 residues. Deletions cut 0 bases from V and 7 bases from J, with 15 bases between. CDR3 bases: TGTGCCACCAGCAGAGATCGAAACAGGTGGTCTGGCTACACCTTC. Translated: CATSRDRNRWSGYTF. The full variable domain, completed using reference TRBV15 and TRBJ1-2, is DAMVIQNPRYQVTQFGKPVTLSCSQTLNHNVMYWYQQKSSQAPKLLFHYYDKDFNNEADTPDNFQSRRPNTSFCFLDIRSPGLGDTAMYLCATSRDRNRWSGYTFGSGTRLTVV.

This chain connects TRBV7-9 to TRBJ2-5; D call uncertain. The ends were cut back, 2 bases at V and 0 bases at J, with 7 bases in the middle. This CDR3 is 14 amino acids long. Germline loops: CDR1 SEHNR, CDR2 FQNEAQ (reference sequence). In DNA form, the CDR3 reads TGTGCCAGCAGCTTAATGGCAGACCAAGAGACCCAGTACTTC. It specifies CASSLMADQETQYF.